The rows below give T cell receptor beta chains drawn from one sample of a study of T-cell memory formation after mild COVID-19. TCRdb re-called the 5' RACE reads with MiXCR, one entry per CDR3 protein. The sample lists approximately 560,000 distinct CDR3 sequences, about 18% occurring once. The sample taken for sequencing was PBMCs or a T cell subset sorted from them (not recorded which). Receptor source: an adult woman who had mild COVID-19 (a few samples of this study predate the infection). Cell type and time point are not known. Both conserved end residues are part of each CDR3. The order of the fields is D gene, J gene, V gene, clone size, CDR3 protein, CDR3 DNA. A D gene is named only where the DNA matches it firmly. Where a row states a size, it is once, few, many or the class of an expanded clone; other rows omit it.

d_call: NA
j_call: TRBJ2-7
v_call: TRBV6-5
clone_size: NA
cdr3_aa: CASSYGDRFYEQYF
cdr3_nt: TGTGCCAGCAGTTACGGCGACAGGTTCTACGAGCAGTACTTC

d_call: NA
j_call: TRBJ2-5
v_call: TRBV18
clone_size: few
cdr3_aa: CASSPEALAKETQYF
cdr3_nt: TGTGCCAGCTCACCAGAAGCCCTAGCCAAAGAGACCCAGTACTTC

d_call: NA
j_call: TRBJ1-1
v_call: TRBV5-6
clone_size: few
cdr3_aa: CASTSGHQNTEAFF
cdr3_nt: TGTGCCAGCACATCGGGACATCAGAACACTGAAGCTTTCTTT

d_call: NA
j_call: TRBJ2-7
v_call: TRBV5-1
clone_size: few
cdr3_aa: CASSLRRVEAYEQYF
cdr3_nt: TGCGCCAGCAGCTTGAGAAGGGTCGAGGCCTACGAGCAGTACTTC

d_call: TRBD1
j_call: TRBJ1-1
v_call: TRBV18
clone_size: NA
cdr3_aa: CASSQGQAGTEAFF
cdr3_nt: TGTGCCAGCTCACAAGGACAGGCTGGCACTGAAGCTTTCTTT

d_call: NA
j_call: TRBJ1-6
v_call: TRBV6-6
clone_size: NA
cdr3_aa: CASLGGYSPLHF
cdr3_nt: TGTGCCAGCTTGGGGGGCTATTCACCCCTCCACTTT

d_call: NA
j_call: TRBJ1-5
v_call: TRBV20-1
clone_size: NA
cdr3_aa: CSASRDTNQPQHF
cdr3_nt: TGCAGTGCTTCCCGGGACACTAATCAGCCCCAGCATTTT

d_call: TRBD2
j_call: TRBJ2-7
v_call: TRBV20-1
clone_size: few
cdr3_aa: CSASGLAGEQYF
cdr3_nt: TGCAGTGCTTCCGGACTAGCAGGCGAGCAGTACTTC

d_call: NA
j_call: TRBJ2-3
v_call: TRBV4-3
clone_size: NA
cdr3_aa: CASSQEIGGTDTQYF
cdr3_nt: TGCGCCAGCAGCCAAGAGATCGGGGGCACAGATACGCAGTATTTT

d_call: NA
j_call: TRBJ2-3
v_call: TRBV6-2/TRBV6-3
clone_size: few
cdr3_aa: CASSFRDTTDTQYF
cdr3_nt: TGTGCCAGCAGTTTCCGGGACACAACAGATACGCAGTATTTT

d_call: NA
j_call: TRBJ2-3
v_call: TRBV14
clone_size: medium-sized
cdr3_aa: CASSQAGEWGDTQYF
cdr3_nt: TGTGCCAGCAGCCAAGCGGGGGAGTGGGGTGATACGCAGTATTTT

d_call: TRBD2
j_call: TRBJ2-3
v_call: TRBV12-3/TRBV12-4
clone_size: NA
cdr3_aa: CASSLWVAGLTDTQYF
cdr3_nt: TGTGCCAGCAGTTTATGGGTAGCGGGCCTCACAGATACGCAGTATTTT

d_call: TRBD2
j_call: TRBJ2-1
v_call: TRBV7-2
clone_size: few
cdr3_aa: CASSSRGLAGGNEQFF
cdr3_nt: TGTGCCAGCAGCTCAAGAGGGCTAGCGGGAGGAAATGAGCAGTTCTTC

d_call: NA
j_call: TRBJ1-3
v_call: TRBV20-1
clone_size: NA
cdr3_aa: CSALRGGSSGNTIYF
cdr3_nt: TGCAGTGCTTTACGAGGAGGGTCCTCTGGAAACACCATATATTTT

d_call: NA
j_call: TRBJ2-5
v_call: TRBV24-1
clone_size: once
cdr3_aa: CATAQGQETQYF
cdr3_nt: TGTGCCACCGCCCAAGGGCAAGAGACCCAGTACTTC

d_call: NA
j_call: TRBJ2-1
v_call: TRBV7-9
clone_size: NA
cdr3_aa: CASSPGEVARFF
cdr3_nt: TGTGCCAGCAGCCCGGGGGAGGTAGCGAGGTTCTTC

d_call: TRBD2
j_call: TRBJ2-1
v_call: TRBV20-1
clone_size: few
cdr3_aa: CSARIPGRGRANNEQFF
cdr3_nt: TGCAGTGCTAGAATCCCCGGACGCGGGAGGGCAAACAATGAGCAGTTCTTC

d_call: NA
j_call: TRBJ2-7
v_call: TRBV25-1
clone_size: few
cdr3_aa: CASSEGGGRYEQYF
cdr3_nt: TGTGCCAGCAGTGAGGGCGGAGGGAGGTACGAGCAGTACTTC

d_call: NA
j_call: TRBJ2-1
v_call: TRBV12-3/TRBV12-4
clone_size: NA
cdr3_aa: CASSSLDRSDEQFF
cdr3_nt: TGTGCCAGCAGCTCGTTGGACAGATCGGATGAGCAGTTCTTC

d_call: NA
j_call: TRBJ2-7
v_call: TRBV7-6
clone_size: NA
cdr3_aa: CASSLFGVPYEQYF
cdr3_nt: TGTGCCAGCAGCTTATTTGGTGTACCCTACGAGCAGTACTTC

d_call: NA
j_call: TRBJ2-7
v_call: TRBV7-9
clone_size: few
cdr3_aa: CASSLKLTAGEQYF
cdr3_nt: TGTGCCAGCAGCTTAAAACTAACCGCGGGGGAGCAGTACTTC

d_call: TRBD2
j_call: TRBJ2-7
v_call: TRBV9
clone_size: NA
cdr3_aa: CASSPKTGGYSDEQYF
cdr3_nt: TGTGCCAGCAGCCCCAAAACGGGGGGGTATTCCGACGAGCAGTACTTC

d_call: NA
j_call: TRBJ1-1
v_call: TRBV7-8
clone_size: NA
cdr3_aa: CASSLKAPGRAEAFF
cdr3_nt: TGTGCCAGCAGCTTAAAAGCCCCAGGCAGGGCTGAAGCTTTCTTT

d_call: TRBD1
j_call: TRBJ1-6
v_call: TRBV2
clone_size: few
cdr3_aa: CASKGQGGNSPLHF
cdr3_nt: TGTGCCAGCAAAGGACAGGGTGGGAATTCACCCCTCCACTTT

d_call: NA
j_call: TRBJ2-3
v_call: TRBV7-2
clone_size: few
cdr3_aa: CASSLVRRSTDTQYF
cdr3_nt: TGTGCCAGCAGCTTAGTGCGGAGAAGCACAGATACGCAGTATTTT

d_call: NA
j_call: TRBJ2-3
v_call: TRBV4-1
clone_size: NA
cdr3_aa: CASSYSERVATDTQYF
cdr3_nt: TGCGCCAGCAGCTACTCCGAACGGGTGGCCACAGATACGCAGTATTTT

d_call: TRBD2
j_call: TRBJ2-1
v_call: TRBV29-1
clone_size: few
cdr3_aa: CSGPSVAGTWNEQFF
cdr3_nt: TGCAGCGGACCGTCGGTAGCGGGGACGTGGAATGAGCAGTTCTTC

d_call: TRBD2
j_call: TRBJ2-1
v_call: TRBV5-1
clone_size: few
cdr3_aa: CASSSKGYLAGGHNEQFF
cdr3_nt: TGCGCCAGCAGCTCGAAAGGCTACCTAGCGGGAGGGCACAATGAGCAGTTCTTC

d_call: NA
j_call: TRBJ2-3
v_call: TRBV20-1
clone_size: NA
cdr3_aa: CSASPGTTDTQYF
cdr3_nt: TGCAGTGCTAGTCCGGGAACCACAGATACGCAGTATTTT

d_call: TRBD2
j_call: TRBJ2-1
v_call: TRBV5-4
clone_size: few
cdr3_aa: CASTLGLADYNEQFF
cdr3_nt: TGTGCCAGCACCTTGGGACTAGCGGATTACAATGAGCAGTTCTTC

d_call: NA
j_call: TRBJ2-3
v_call: TRBV7-2
clone_size: NA
cdr3_aa: CASTPGTTDTQYF
cdr3_nt: TGTGCCAGCACCCCAGGGACCACAGATACGCAGTATTTT

d_call: NA
j_call: TRBJ2-6
v_call: TRBV9
clone_size: NA
cdr3_aa: CASSVGALPISGANVLTF
cdr3_nt: TGTGCCAGCAGCGTAGGGGCCTTACCCATCTCTGGGGCCAACGTCCTGACTTTC

d_call: TRBD2
j_call: TRBJ2-1
v_call: TRBV24-1
clone_size: few
cdr3_aa: CATSEHRTSYEQFF
cdr3_nt: TGTGCCACCAGTGAGCATAGGACTAGTTATGAGCAGTTCTTC

d_call: NA
j_call: TRBJ2-3
v_call: TRBV7-2
clone_size: NA
cdr3_aa: CASSAITRTDTQYF
cdr3_nt: TGTGCCAGCAGCGCAATAACTAGGACAGATACGCAGTATTTT

d_call: NA
j_call: TRBJ2-1
v_call: TRBV3-1
clone_size: few
cdr3_aa: CASSQTDRNQFF
cdr3_nt: TGTGCCAGCAGCCAAACAGACAGGAACCAGTTCTTC

d_call: NA
j_call: TRBJ2-7
v_call: TRBV6-1
clone_size: many
cdr3_aa: CASKEGDYEQYF
cdr3_nt: TGTGCCAGCAAGGAGGGGGACTACGAGCAGTACTTC

d_call: NA
j_call: TRBJ2-2
v_call: TRBV12-3/TRBV12-4
clone_size: NA
cdr3_aa: CANADLPGELFF
cdr3_nt: TGTGCCAACGCGGACCTCCCCGGGGAGCTGTTTTTT

d_call: NA
j_call: TRBJ1-1
v_call: TRBV29-1
clone_size: few
cdr3_aa: CSVALGRTEAFF
cdr3_nt: TGCAGCGTTGCCCTCGGGCGCACTGAAGCTTTCTTT

d_call: NA
j_call: TRBJ2-1
v_call: TRBV7-2
clone_size: many
cdr3_aa: CASSFAYNEQFF
cdr3_nt: TGTGCCAGCAGCTTCGCATACAATGAGCAGTTCTTC

d_call: NA
j_call: TRBJ2-3
v_call: TRBV11-2
clone_size: NA
cdr3_aa: CASSLGGGVATDTQYF
cdr3_nt: TGTGCCAGCAGCTTAGGAGGTGGGGTAGCAACAGATACGCAGTATTTT

d_call: NA
j_call: TRBJ1-1
v_call: TRBV20-1
clone_size: few
cdr3_aa: CSAREQGVPEAFF
cdr3_nt: TGCAGTGCTAGAGAACAGGGCGTCCCTGAAGCTTTCTTT

d_call: NA
j_call: TRBJ2-3
v_call: TRBV7-3
clone_size: NA
cdr3_aa: CASSAGRLDTQYF
cdr3_nt: TGTGCCAGCAGCGCAGGACGGCTAGATACGCAGTATTTT

d_call: NA
j_call: TRBJ2-3
v_call: TRBV15
clone_size: many
cdr3_aa: CATSSGDTDTQYF
cdr3_nt: TGTGCCACCAGCAGCGGGGACACAGATACGCAGTATTTT

d_call: NA
j_call: TRBJ2-5
v_call: TRBV19
clone_size: many
cdr3_aa: CASTDRKGNTETQYF
cdr3_nt: TGTGCCAGTACAGACCGAAAGGGGAACACGGAGACCCAGTACTTC

d_call: NA
j_call: TRBJ2-5
v_call: TRBV18
clone_size: NA
cdr3_aa: CASSPSTEGETQYF
cdr3_nt: TGTGCCAGCTCACCCTCGACGGAGGGAGAGACCCAGTACTTC

d_call: NA
j_call: TRBJ2-7
v_call: TRBV7-9
clone_size: NA
cdr3_aa: CASSPGALNPYEQYF
cdr3_nt: TGTGCCAGCAGCCCAGGGGCCCTGAATCCCTACGAGCAGTACTTC

d_call: TRBD2
j_call: TRBJ2-1
v_call: TRBV7-9
clone_size: few
cdr3_aa: CASSPGGRGGYNEQFF
cdr3_nt: TGTGCCAGCAGCCCGGGGGGAAGGGGAGGCTACAATGAGCAGTTCTTC

d_call: NA
j_call: TRBJ2-3
v_call: TRBV7-8
clone_size: few
cdr3_aa: CASRKATGLRTDTQYF
cdr3_nt: TGTGCCAGCAGAAAAGCGACAGGTCTCAGGACAGATACGCAGTATTTT

d_call: NA
j_call: TRBJ2-1
v_call: TRBV2
clone_size: once
cdr3_aa: CASSLDSEGYNEQFF
cdr3_nt: TGTGCCAGCAGTTTGGACAGCGAGGGGTACAATGAGCAGTTCTTC

d_call: TRBD1
j_call: TRBJ1-2
v_call: TRBV20-1
clone_size: NA
cdr3_aa: CSARDPTGFGYTF
cdr3_nt: TGCAGTGCTAGAGATCCGACAGGGTTTGGCTACACCTTC

d_call: NA
j_call: TRBJ2-7
v_call: TRBV19
clone_size: NA
cdr3_aa: CASSIGYVYEQYF
cdr3_nt: TGTGCCAGTAGTATAGGGTATGTCTACGAGCAGTACTTC

d_call: TRBD1
j_call: TRBJ2-7
v_call: TRBV30
clone_size: NA
cdr3_aa: CAWSNNRGRGDEQYF
cdr3_nt: TGTGCCTGGAGCAATAACAGGGGACGTGGCGACGAGCAGTACTTC

d_call: NA
j_call: TRBJ1-2
v_call: TRBV3-1
clone_size: NA
cdr3_aa: CASSHVRSGIYGYTF
cdr3_nt: TGTGCCAGCAGCCACGTACGGAGCGGCATCTATGGCTACACCTTC